Below, 28 T cell receptor beta chains from the same sample are listed, as sequenced in a study of CD8 T cells in Susac syndrome (dated by TCRdb to between 2017 and 2020). Library method: the immunoSEQ multiplex PCR assay. RNA was extracted using the RNeasy kit, and about 0.5 to 1 ug of the RNA was reverse transcribed with random hexamers. The public reads were quality trimmed at Q25 with fastp and then assembled into clones with MiXCR by TCRdb, keeping productive beta chains. Rows merge per CDR3 protein into single entries with the most common DNA and genes. For this sample there are 100,000 to 150,000 distinct CDR3 sequences; nearly 95% appear just once. The ten top clones hold roughly 0.12% of the sample. The sample was CD4+ T cells from PBMCs. Every receptor here comes from a human donor in good health.

The gene calls are TRBV29-1 and TRBJ2-1; TRBD1 might be the D (6 bases). Germline CDR1 and CDR2: SQVTM and ANQGSEA. V was cut by 4 bases and J by 0 bases, with 13 bases left in between. The CDR3 totals 15 residues. CDR3 residues: CSVVGGQSSYNEQFF. As DNA, the CDR3 is TGCAGCGTTGTAGGCGGACAGAGCTCCTACAATGAGCAGTTCTTC.

The V and J genes are TRBV6-1 and TRBJ2-5; 9 bases fit TRBD1. The CDR3 is made up of 18 amino acids. Germline V gives CDR1 MNHNS, CDR2 SASEGT. V dropped 5 bases and J dropped 1; count of bases not matched to a gene: 14. CDR3 nucleotides: TGTGCCAGCAGTCCTCGGACAGGGGTTAGAGGAGTCCAAGAGACCCAGTACTTC. Protein: CASSPRTGVRGVQETQYF.

The V and J genes are TRBV29-1 and TRBJ1-5; a weak D match, TRBD1 (6 bases). The CDR3 covers 13 residues. Germline values: CDR1 SQVTM, CDR2 ANQGSEA. Trimming cost V 7 bases and J 6 bases, with 16 bases left between them. The CDR3 sequence is CSARWGAGQPQHF. CDR3 DNA: TGCAGCGCCCGGTGGGGGGCCGGTCAGCCCCAGCATTTT.

The chain uses TRBV18 and TRBJ2-3; D is possibly TRBD1 (6 bases). CDR3 length: 15 residues. V lost 5 bases to trimming and J lost 2 bases, with 14 bases between them. Germline V gives CDR1 KGHSH, CDR2 LQKENI. The CDR3 reads CASSTLDSLTDTQYF. Written as DNA, the CDR3 is TGTGCCAGCTCAACTCTGGACAGTCTCACAGATACGCAGTATTTT.

The chain has TRBV27 and TRBJ2-2, with 8 nucleotides matching TRBD2. Germline CDR1 reads MNHEY; CDR2 reads SMNVEV (reference sequence). The trim removed 5 bases at V and 5 bases at J, leaving 4 bases unmatched. The CDR3 spans 14 residues. The CDR3: CASSRSGGTGELFF. DNA for the CDR3: TGTGCCAGCAGTCGAAGCGGGGGAACCGGGGAGCTGTTTTTT.

The chain combines TRBV28 with TRBJ1-2, with D hard to call. The CDR3 has 11 amino acids. V shed 2 bases and J shed 3 bases, with 1 base lying between them. CDR1 and CDR2 from the germline V gene are MDHEN and SYDVKM. CDR3 residues: CASSLDYGYTF. CDR3 sequence (DNA): TGTGCCAGCAGTTTAGACTATGGCTACACCTTC.

The chain uses TRBV7-9 and TRBJ2-7, with D tentatively TRBD1 (6 bases). CDR1 and CDR2 (germline): SEHNR, FQNEAQ (reference sequence). The ends were cut back, 3 bases at V and 5 bases at J, with 11 bases in the middle. There are 13 residues in the CDR3. The DNA of the CDR3 is TGTGCCAGCAGCTTTCCAGGGGCCAACGAGCAGTACTTC. Its protein product is CASSFPGANEQYF.

The chain uses TRBV30 and TRBJ2-5; TRBD2 is a possible D gene (7 bases). This CDR3 spans 15 amino acids. Trimming cost V 2 bases and J 4 bases, with 17 bases left between them. Germline-derived CDR1 and CDR2 are GTSNPN and SVGIG (reference sequence). Here the CDR3 reads CAWSQGGGPRETQYF. Here the CDR3 DNA reads TGTGCCTGGAGTCAAGGGGGGGGACCCCGAGAGACCCAGTACTTC.

The chain recombines TRBV27 with TRBJ1-1; D remains unclear. V shed 2 bases and J shed 12 bases, with 13 bases lying between them. CDR3 length: 12 residues. CDR1 is MNHEY, CDR2 SMNVEV, per germline (reference sequence). CDR3 amino acids: CASSLRVGVTFF. The CDR3 DNA follows: TGTGCCAGCAGTTTAAGGGTCGGGGTGACTTTCTTT.

J is TRBJ1-3 and V is TRBV3-1; D is perhaps TRBD1 (5 bases). There are 17 residues in the CDR3. Germline assignment: CDR1 LGHDT and CDR2 YNNKEL (reference sequence). Trimming took 4 bases from V and 0 from J, leaving 16 bases between them. The CDR3 spells CASSLSPGPNSGNTIYF. CDR3 DNA sequence: TGTGCCAGCAGCCTTTCCCCGGGACCCAACTCTGGAAACACCATATATTTT.

The chain employs TRBV5-1 and TRBJ1-5; D not certain. Germline CDR1 and CDR2: SGHRS and YFSETQ. V dropped 0 bases and J dropped 3 bases, with 7 bases sitting between them. CDR3 length: 14 amino acids. CDR3 nucleotide sequence: TGCGCCAGCAGCTTGGAAGGATTCAATCAGCCCCAGCATTTT. It codes for CASSLEGFNQPQHF.

The V gene is TRBV3-1, the J gene TRBJ1-2; TRBD1 matches at 9 bases. V gave up 4 bases and J gave up 7 bases; unmatched junction bases: 7. Germline V lookup: CDR1 LGHDT, CDR2 YNNKEL (reference sequence). The CDR3 extends over 14 amino acids. The CDR3 region is CASSRTTGGSGYTF. The CDR3 nucleotides are TGTGCCAGCAGCCGAACTACAGGGGGCAGTGGCTACACCTTC. Looking up the rest from reference TRBV3-1 and TRBJ1-2 gives the full variable domain: DTAVSQTPKYLVTQMGNDKSIKCEQNLGHDTMYWYKQDSKKFLKIMFSYNNKELIINETVPNRFSPKSPDKAHLNLHINSLELGDSAVYFCASSRTTGGSGYTFGSGTRLTVV.

The chain joins TRBV6-1 to TRBJ2-3, with D possibly TRBD1 on 5 matching bases. The CDR3 consists of 16 residues. The V end lost 6 bases, the J end lost 1 base, and 17 bases lay between the germline ends. Germline V lookup: CDR1 MNHNS, CDR2 SASEGT. CDR3 residues: CASRIFLGHGTDTQYF. In DNA, the CDR3 is TGTGCCAGCAGAATCTTCTTGGGGCACGGCACAGATACGCAGTATTTT.

The rearrangement links TRBV28 to TRBJ2-7, with D perhaps being TRBD1 or TRBD2 (5 bases each). The CDR3 covers 12 residues. CDR1 and CDR2 (germline): MDHEN, SYDVKM. V was pared by 8 bases and J by 2 bases, with 10 bases between. As DNA, the CDR3 is TGTGCCAGCGGGAAGGGACCCTACGAGCAGTACTTC. Protein product: CASGKGPYEQYF.

This clonotype occurred once. The chain joins TRBV28 to TRBJ1-2; 12 nucleotides align to TRBD1. The germline V gene encodes CDR1 MDHEN and CDR2 SYDVKM. Unmatched junction bases numbered 4, after V lost 2 bases and J lost 6 bases. This CDR3 is 15 amino acids long. The CDR3: CASSLPGTGGDGYTF. The CDR3 bases are TGTGCCAGCAGTTTACCTGGGACAGGGGGCGATGGCTACACCTTC.

The V and J genes are TRBV29-1 and TRBJ2-3; D ambiguous. Germline CDR1 reads SQVTM; CDR2 reads ANQGSEA. The CDR3 consists of 11 residues. The V and J ends lost 4 bases and 2 bases respectively, with 4 bases between them. This CDR3 reads CSVADTDTQYF. CDR3 sequence (DNA): TGCAGCGTTGCAGACACAGATACGCAGTATTTT.

J is TRBJ2-3 and V is TRBV4-2, with D perhaps assigned TRBD1 or TRBD2 (5 bases each). Between the trimmed V and J ends, which lost 0 bases and 7 bases, there was a span of 14 bases. The germline gives CDR1 LGHNA, CDR2 YNFKEQ. CDR3 length equals 15 residues. CDR3 coding DNA: TGTGCCAGCAGCCAAGATCATACAGGACTCTATACGCAGTATTTT. Its translation: CASSQDHTGLYTQYF.

This clonotype has a handful of counts. This chain connects TRBV18 to TRBJ2-4; no definite D call. The CDR3 totals 14 residues. Germline V gene lookup returns CDR1 KGHSH and CDR2 LQKENI. The V and J ends lost 2 bases and 0 bases respectively, with 5 bases between them. In DNA form, the CDR3 reads TGTGCCAGCTCACCAACTTTAGCCAAAAACATTCAGTACTTC. It translates to CASSPTLAKNIQYF.

This clonotype came up a few times. This chain uses TRBV3-1 with TRBJ2-1, with a possible D match to TRBD2 (5 bases). Germline V gene sequence: CDR1 LGHDT, CDR2 YNNKEL (reference sequence). Trimming stripped 2 bases from V and 6 bases from J, with 8 bases between. This CDR3 is built from 13 residues. This chain's CDR3 is CASSQLAGNEQFF. CDR3 nucleotides: TGTGCCAGCAGCCAACTAGCTGGCAATGAGCAGTTCTTC.

V gene TRBV27 combines with J gene TRBJ1-5; D gene uncertain. The V and J ends lost 5 bases and 3 bases respectively, with 8 bases between them. This CDR3 is 13 amino acids long. CDR1 is MNHEY and CDR2 is SMNVEV in the germline V gene (reference sequence). The CDR3 DNA reads TGTGCCAGCAGTCCGGACCTCAATCAGCCCCAGCATTTT. This sequence encodes CASSPDLNQPQHF.

This clonotype was seen just once. The chain recombines TRBV2 with TRBJ1-1; weak D call: TRBD1 (6 bases). The CDR3 extends over 14 amino acids. V was shortened by 2 bases and J by 6 bases, with 13 bases between the two germline ends. Germline CDR1 is SNHLY and CDR2 is FYNNEI. Here the CDR3 DNA reads TGTGCCAGCAGTGAAATACAGGGTTTGGCTGAAGCTTTCTTT. Translated, it gives CASSEIQGLAEAFF. Based on the CDR3 plus reference TRBV2 and TRBJ1-1, the full variable domain is EPEVTQTPSHQVTQMGQEVILRCVPISNHLYFYWYRQILGQKVEFLVSFYNNEISEKSEIFDDQFSVERPDGSNFTLKIRSTKLEDSAMYFCASSEIQGLAEAFFGQGTRLTVV.

The CDR3 DNA reads as TGTGCCAGCTACCGGACTAGCGGGAGGCCCTACGAGCAGTACTTC. Its translation is CASYRTSGRPYEQYF. The gene calls are TRBV2 and TRBJ2-7; 14 nucleotides line up with TRBD2. V was clipped by 8 bases and J by 2 bases; unmatched bases: 5. There are 15 residues in the CDR3. The germline V gene has CDR1 SNHLY and CDR2 FYNNEI. Based on the CDR3 plus reference TRBV2 and TRBJ2-7, the full variable domain is EPEVTQTPSHQVTQMGQEVILRCVPISNHLYFYWYRQILGQKVEFLVSFYNNEISEKSEIFDDQFSVERPDGSNFTLKIRSTKLEDSAMYFCASYRTSGRPYEQYFGPGTRLTVT.

The chain joins TRBV6-5 to TRBJ2-7; D may be TRBD2 (5 bases). Germline values: CDR1 MNHEY, CDR2 SVGAGI. V lost 6 bases, J lost 6 bases, and 12 bases lay in between. The length of the CDR3 is 12 residues. The CDR3 bases are TGTGCCAGCAGCTCCGGGGTGGGCGAGCAGTACTTC. Translation: CASSSGVGEQYF.

The chain uses TRBV28 and TRBJ2-2; 7 nucleotides align to TRBD1. The V gene end was trimmed by 6 bases and the J gene end by 4 bases; junction bases not matched to a gene: 8. Per the germline V gene, CDR1 is MDHEN and CDR2 is SYDVKM. The CDR3 runs 15 residues. The DNA for the CDR3 is TGTGCCAGCAGGGGCCAACAGGGGCGCACCGGGGAGCTGTTTTTT. It is translated as CASRGQQGRTGELFF.

The chain couples TRBV6-5 to TRBJ2-6, with D possibly TRBD1 on 6 matching bases. The CDR3 runs to 16 residues. V lost 5 bases and J lost 4, with 15 bases in between. CDR1 is MNHEY, CDR2 SVGAGI, per germline. The CDR3 DNA reads TGTGCCAGCAGTACTGGACAGACCTACGGGGCCAACGTCCTGACTTTC. Its protein product is CASSTGQTYGANVLTF.

The genes are TRBV28 and TRBJ1-5; D unclear. CDR3 length: 14 residues. Germline CDR1 reads MDHEN; CDR2 reads SYDVKM. Trimming removed 3 bases from V and 3 bases from J, with 9 bases in between. The CDR3 spells CASSLPQFNQPQHF. CDR3 nucleotides: TGTGCCAGCAGTTTGCCTCAGTTCAATCAGCCCCAGCATTTT.

This clonotype occurred once. The chain has TRBV7-2 and TRBJ2-7; 8 nucleotides align to TRBD2. The junction had 4 bases not matched to a gene; V was cut back by 2 bases and J by 1 base. The length of the CDR3 is 15 residues. Germline V gives CDR1 SGHTA, CDR2 FQGNSA. DNA for the CDR3: TGTGCCAGCAGCTTACCTAGCGGGCCGTCCTACGAGCAGTACTTC. Translation: CASSLPSGPSYEQYF.

This clonotype came up once. This chain links TRBV7-8 with TRBJ2-1, with D perhaps TRBD1 (7 bases). Trimming removed 1 base from V and 9 bases from J, with 10 bases in between. The length of the CDR3 is 13 residues. Germline-derived CDR1 and CDR2 are SGHVS and FQNEAQ. The CDR3 sequence is CASSLGRDSEQFF. CDR3 coding DNA: TGTGCCAGCAGCTTAGGGCGGGACAGTGAGCAGTTCTTC. The variable domain in full, completed from reference TRBV7-8 and TRBJ2-1, reads GAGVSQSPRYKVAKRGQDVALRCDPISGHVSLFWYQQALGQGPEFLTYFQNEAQLDKSGLPSDRFFAERPEGSVSTLKIQRTQQEDSAVYLCASSLGRDSEQFFGPGTRLTVL.